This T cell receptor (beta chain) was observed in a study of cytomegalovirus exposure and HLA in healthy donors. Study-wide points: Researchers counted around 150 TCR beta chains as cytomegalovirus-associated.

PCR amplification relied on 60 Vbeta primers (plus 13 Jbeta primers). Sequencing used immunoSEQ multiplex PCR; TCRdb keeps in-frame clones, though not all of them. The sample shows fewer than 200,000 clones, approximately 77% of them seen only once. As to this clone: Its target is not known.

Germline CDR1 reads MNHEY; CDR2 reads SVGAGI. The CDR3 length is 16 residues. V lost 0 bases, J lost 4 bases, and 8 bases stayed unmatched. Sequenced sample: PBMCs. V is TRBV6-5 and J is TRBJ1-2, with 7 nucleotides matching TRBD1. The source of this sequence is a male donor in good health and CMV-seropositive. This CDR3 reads CASSYSSGTALYGYTF. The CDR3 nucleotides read TGTGCCAGCAGTTACTCGTCGGGGACAGCACTCTATGGCTACACCTTC.